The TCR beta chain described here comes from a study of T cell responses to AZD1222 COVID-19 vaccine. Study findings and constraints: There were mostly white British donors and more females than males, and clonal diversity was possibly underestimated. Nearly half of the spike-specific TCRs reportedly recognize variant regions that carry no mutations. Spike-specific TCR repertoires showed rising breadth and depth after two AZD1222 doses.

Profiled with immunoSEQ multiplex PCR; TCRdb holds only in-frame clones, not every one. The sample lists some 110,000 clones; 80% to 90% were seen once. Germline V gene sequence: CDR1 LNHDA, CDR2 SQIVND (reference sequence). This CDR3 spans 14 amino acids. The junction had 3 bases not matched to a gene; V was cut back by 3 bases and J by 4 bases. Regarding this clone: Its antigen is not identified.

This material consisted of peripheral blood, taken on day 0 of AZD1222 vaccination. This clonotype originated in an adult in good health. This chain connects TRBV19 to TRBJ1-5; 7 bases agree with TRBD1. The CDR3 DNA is TGTGCCAGTAGTATTAGGGGGCTAAATCAGCCCCAGCATTTT. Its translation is CASSIRGLNQPQHF.